Listed below are T cell receptor beta chains from one sample, sequenced in a study of cytomegalovirus exposure and HLA in healthy donors. Sequencing was performed with immunoSEQ multiplex PCR; in TCRdb, only in-frame clones are kept and a portion is missing. The sample shows roughly 200,000 clones, less than 80% of them seen only once. The sequenced sample was PBMCs. Receptors were obtained from a woman in her twenties or thirties in good health and CMV-seropositive. Both conserved end residues are part of each CDR3. A D gene is named only where the DNA matches it firmly. Not all rows give a size; the values are once, few, many and, for expanded clones, a class.

j_gene: TRBJ1-4; v_gene: TRBV5-4; abundance: once; d_gene: TRBD1; CDR3nt: TGTGCCAGCAGCTTGCCCCTGACAGGGGGGTCTGAAAAACTGTTTTTT; CDR3aa: CASSLPLTGGSEKLFF
j_gene: TRBJ1-6; v_gene: TRBV5-1; abundance: once; d_gene: TRBD1; CDR3nt: TGCGCCAGCAGCTCCGGGACAGGGAGGGGTGATAATTCACCCCTCCACTTT; CDR3aa: CASSSGTGRGDNSPLHF
j_gene: TRBJ1-1; v_gene: TRBV7-8; abundance: -; d_gene: TRBD1; CDR3nt: TGTGCCAGCAGCTTCCGGGACAGGGAAGCTTTCTTT; CDR3aa: CASSFRDREAFF
j_gene: TRBJ2-7; v_gene: TRBV5-1; abundance: once; d_gene: TRBD2; CDR3nt: TGCGCCAGCAGCCCGACTAGCGCTTACGAGCAGTACTTC; CDR3aa: CASSPTSAYEQYF
j_gene: TRBJ2-5; v_gene: TRBV7-6; abundance: -; d_gene: TRBD2; CDR3nt: TGTGCCAGCAGCTGGGGACTAGCGGTACAAGAGACCCAGTACTTC; CDR3aa: CASSWGLAVQETQYF
j_gene: TRBJ2-2; v_gene: TRBV9; abundance: -; d_gene: -; CDR3nt: TGTGCCAGCAGCGTATATTACACCGGGGAGCTGTTTTTT; CDR3aa: CASSVYYTGELFF
j_gene: TRBJ2-1; v_gene: TRBV11-2; abundance: -; d_gene: TRBD2; CDR3nt: TGTGCCAGCAGTCTTAGCGGGAACTCCTACAATGAGCAGTTCTTC; CDR3aa: CASSLSGNSYNEQFF
j_gene: TRBJ2-5; v_gene: TRBV27; abundance: -; d_gene: -; CDR3nt: TGTGCCAGCAGTTCTGGGTCACCGGGGAGAAGGGAGACCCAGTACTTC; CDR3aa: CASSSGSPGRRETQYF
j_gene: TRBJ2-1; v_gene: TRBV9; abundance: -; d_gene: TRBD1; CDR3nt: TGTGCCAGCAGCTTTGGGACAGGGGAGGGTGAGCAGTTCTTC; CDR3aa: CASSFGTGEGEQFF
j_gene: TRBJ1-2; v_gene: TRBV10-3; abundance: -; d_gene: -; CDR3nt: TGTGCCATCAGTGGGGTCAGCCCGGGGTATGGCTACACCTTC; CDR3aa: CAISGVSPGYGYTF
j_gene: TRBJ2-1; v_gene: TRBV7-6; abundance: -; d_gene: -; CDR3nt: TGTGCCAGCAGCTTAGCGATATCTGCACTAGCCAAAATCGAAAATGAGCAGTTCTTC; CDR3aa: CASSLAISALAKIENEQFF
j_gene: TRBJ2-2; v_gene: TRBV18; abundance: -; d_gene: TRBD2; CDR3nt: TGTGCCAGCTCACCACCGTGGATCGGGACTAGCGGGAGGGAGAGCACCGGGGAGCTGTTTTTT; CDR3aa: CASSPPWIGTSGRESTGELFF
j_gene: TRBJ2-7; v_gene: TRBV27; abundance: -; d_gene: -; CDR3nt: TGTGCCAGCAGGGGAACGGGGATTTACGAGCAGTACTTC; CDR3aa: CASRGTGIYEQYF
j_gene: TRBJ2-7; v_gene: TRBV27; abundance: -; d_gene: TRBD2; CDR3nt: TGTGCCAGCAGTTTGGGGAGAGAGGGACTAGCGGGAGGATTCGAGCAGTACTTC; CDR3aa: CASSLGREGLAGGFEQYF